Below are 24 T cell receptor beta chains sequenced from a single sample in a study of cytomegalovirus exposure and HLA in healthy donors. Primers: 60 Vbeta forward and 13 Jbeta reverse. The data were produced by immunoSEQ multiplex PCR, yet TCRdb's version contains in-frame clones alone and is incomplete. Of about 240,000 clones listed, around 83% were seen once; the top ten hold roughly 0.26%. The sequenced material came from PBMCs. These receptors all stem from a girl aged 2-10 years in good health and CMV-seronegative.

This chain uses TRBV5-1 with TRBJ2-3; 9 bases line up with TRBD2. CDR3 length: 16 residues. The germline V gene has CDR1 SGHRS and CDR2 YFSETQ. The V gene end was trimmed by 0 bases and the J gene end by 3 bases; junction bases not matched to a gene: 5. The CDR3 here is CASSLVGTSRTDTQYF. CDR3 coding DNA: TGCGCCAGCAGCTTGGTAGGGACTAGCAGGACAGATACGCAGTATTTT.

The genes are TRBV6-1 and TRBJ1-6, with D hard to call. V lost 4 bases, J lost 6 bases, and 10 bases lay in between. Germline values: CDR1 MNHNS, CDR2 SASEGT. The CDR3 is made up of 14 amino acids. The CDR3 sequence is CASSVPGGNSPLHF. In nucleotides, the CDR3 is TGTGCCAGCAGTGTTCCGGGAGGTAATTCACCCCTCCACTTT.

The chain couples TRBV18 to TRBJ2-1; maybe TRBD1 (5 bases). The V end lost 3 bases, the J end lost 3 bases, and 12 bases lay between the germline ends. The CDR3 length is 15 residues. Germline V gene sequence: CDR1 KGHSH, CDR2 LQKENI. The CDR3 DNA follows: TGTGCCAGCTCACCCGTCGACAGAGTCTACAATGAGCAGTTCTTC. Translated, it gives CASSPVDRVYNEQFF.

This clone was seen only a few times. The V gene is TRBV6-1, the J gene TRBJ1-1; 7 positions agree with TRBD1. V was pared by 7 bases and J by 2 bases, with 10 bases of the junction left unmatched. Germline V lookup: CDR1 MNHNS, CDR2 SASEGT. The CDR3 has 15 residues. The CDR3 bases are TGTGCCAGCATAAGAGGGGGCGCTCGAAACACTGAAGCTTTCTTT. As protein: CASIRGGARNTEAFF.

The V call is TRBV7-9, the J call TRBJ2-2; 14 bases fit TRBD2. Germline V gene sequence: CDR1 SEHNR, CDR2 FQNEAQ (reference sequence). J lost 5 bases, V lost 7 bases, and 15 bases had no gene match. The CDR3 contains 19 residues. CDR3 region: CASTSVPGLAGEGTGELFF. The CDR3, as DNA: TGTGCCAGCACCAGCGTTCCGGGACTAGCGGGAGAAGGGACCGGGGAGCTGTTTTTT.

The chain is built from TRBV12-5 and TRBJ2-7; 9 bases are a match to TRBD1. CDR1 LGHNT and CDR2 FRNRAP come from the germline V gene. The CDR3 is 16 amino acids. The V and J ends lost 0 bases and 6 bases, in that order; junction bases with no gene match: 9. For the CDR3, the DNA is TGTGCTAGTGGTTTGGTACTCCGGACAGGGGCCTCCGAGCAGTACTTC. It yields the protein CASGLVLRTGASEQYF.

The gene calls are TRBV5-1 and TRBJ2-1, with 10 bases lining up with TRBD2. Trimming took 5 bases from V and 9 from J; bases not matched to a gene: 8. The CDR3 sequence is 14 residues long. Germline CDR1 SGHRS, CDR2 YFSETQ. In nucleotides, the CDR3 is TGCGCCAGCAGTGAGGCTAGCGGGAGTTCTGAGCAGTTCTTC. Translating gives CASSEASGSSEQFF.

The V call is TRBV28, the J call TRBJ2-1; 7 bases fit TRBD2. Trimming cost V 3 bases and J 7 bases; bases outside gene matches: 12. Per germline, CDR1 MDHEN and CDR2 SYDVKM. This CDR3 is 16 amino acids long. The CDR3: CASSFSTSLGWNEQFF. CDR3 sequence (DNA): TGTGCCAGCAGTTTTTCGACTAGCCTGGGTTGGAATGAGCAGTTCTTC. The full variable domain, its missing parts supplied by reference TRBV28 and TRBJ2-1, is DVKVTQSSRYLVKRTGEKVFLECVQDMDHENMFWYRQDPGLGLRLIYFSYDVKMKEKGDIPEGYSVSREKKERFSLILESASTNQTSMYLCASSFSTSLGWNEQFFGPGTRLTVL.

V and J are TRBV6-5 and TRBJ2-5; D possibly corresponds to TRBD2 (5 bases). The CDR3 sequence is 16 residues long. Germline-derived CDR1 and CDR2 are MNHEY and SVGAGI. The V end was cut by 4 bases, the J end by 4 bases, with 19 bases between. CDR3 DNA: TGTGCCAGCAGTTTCCTAACTAGTGCCCACGGAGAGACCCAGTACTTC. Translated: CASSFLTSAHGETQYF.

About this clone: At one boundary the junction diverges from the germline segment, which might be a read error. The chain carries TRBV6-1 and TRBJ2-7, with D perhaps matching TRBD2 (5 bases). Germline V CDR1 and CDR2: MNHNS, SASEGT. The CDR3 spans 12 residues. CDR3 in amino acids: CASREGAGQGHF. CDR3 in DNA: TGTGCCAGCAGAGAGGGTGCCGGCCAAGGGCACTTC.

This chain links TRBV7-9 with TRBJ2-1; 9 nucleotides line up with TRBD2. From germline, CDR1 is SEHNR and CDR2 FQNEAQ (reference sequence). There are 15 residues in the CDR3. J lost 5 bases, V lost 5 bases, and 7 bases had no gene match. This CDR3 reads CASSGGLAGHNEQFF. The CDR3 DNA follows: TGTGCCAGCAGCGGTGGGCTAGCGGGACACAATGAGCAGTTCTTC.

In this sample, this clone turned up once. V gene TRBV29-1 combines with J gene TRBJ2-7; 7 nucleotides match TRBD1. The CDR3 has 15 amino acids. With 1 base clipped from V and 7 bases from J, the junction kept 13 bases outside the gene matches. From germline, CDR1 is SQVTM and CDR2 ANQGSEA. The CDR3 nucleotides read TGCAGCGTTGAAGGGGGCCGGGACAGTACCAAGGAGCAGTACTTC. This gives the protein CSVEGGRDSTKEQYF.

The CDR3 nucleotides are TGTGCCAGCAAAGGAGTGGAAGGCTCTGGGGCCAACGTCCTGACTTTC. This codes for CASKGVEGSGANVLTF. V usage is TRBV2 and J usage is TRBJ2-6; no definite D call. Germline CDR1 reads SNHLY; CDR2 reads FYNNEI. The length of the CDR3 is 16 residues. V shed 7 bases and J shed 0 bases, with 13 bases lying between them.

J is TRBJ1-5 and V is TRBV30, with D possibly being TRBD1 (5 bases). Germline CDR1 GTSNPN, CDR2 SVGIG (reference sequence). The CDR3 spans 13 residues. Trimming cost V 2 bases and J 4 bases, with 9 bases left between them. The CDR3 DNA reads TGTGCCTGGAGTAGGGGCCAAAATCAGCCCCAGCATTTT. Its translation is CAWSRGQNQPQHF.

This rearrangement joins TRBV5-8 to TRBJ1-2; no clear D gene. The CDR3 is made up of 13 amino acids. Germline values: CDR1 SGHTS, CDR2 YDEGEE. Trimming shortened V by 7 bases and J by 2 bases, and 12 bases separated the two germline ends. The CDR3 is CASGLTENYGYTF. CDR3 DNA: TGTGCCAGCGGGCTCACAGAGAACTATGGCTACACCTTC.

This chain connects TRBV7-3 to TRBJ2-1; the match to TRBD2 covers 7 bases. J lost 8 bases, V lost 4 bases, and 8 bases had no gene match. The CDR3 sequence is 14 residues long. Germline CDR1 is SGHTA and CDR2 is FQGTGA. CDR3 DNA sequence: TGTGCCAGCAGCTCTTCGGAGCGGGGCCATGAGCAGTTCTTC. Translated, it gives CASSSSERGHEQFF.

In DNA, the CDR3 is TGTGCCAGCAGCCAACGGGACAGGGCAACCTACGAGCAGTACTTC. This codes for CASSQRDRATYEQYF. The gene calls are TRBV2 and TRBJ2-7, with 9 bases that match TRBD1. CDR3 size: 15 residues. V lost 6 bases, J lost 2 bases, and 8 bases stayed unmatched. The V gene's germline CDR1 is SNHLY and CDR2 FYNNEI.

This chain uses TRBV6-1 with TRBJ1-1; tentatively, D is TRBD1 (6 bases). This CDR3 comprises 15 residues. Germline V gives CDR1 MNHNS, CDR2 SASEGT. The V gene lost 1 base and the J gene lost 0 bases, with 9 bases spanning the gap. The CDR3 region has the DNA TGTGCCAGCAGTGAAGGGGGACACTTGAACACTGAAGCTTTCTTT. This sequence encodes CASSEGGHLNTEAFF.

The chain uses TRBV6-5 and TRBJ2-3, with TRBD1 matching over 7 bases. The V gene end was trimmed by 8 bases and the J gene end by 3 bases; junction bases not matched to a gene: 11. Germline V gives CDR1 MNHEY, CDR2 SVGAGI. This CDR3 has 15 residues. The CDR3 sequence: CASSRLRQGTDTQYF. The CDR3 DNA reads TGTGCCAGCTCAAGACTAAGACAGGGAACAGATACGCAGTATTTT.

This chain connects TRBV9 to TRBJ2-1, with TRBD2 matching 11 bases. The CDR3 is made up of 15 amino acids. V was clipped by 0 bases and J by 5 bases; unmatched bases: 1. Per the germline V gene, CDR1 is SGDLS and CDR2 is YYNGEE. CDR3 nucleotides: TGTGCCAGCAGCGTAGTAGCGGGGGGGAACAATGAGCAGTTCTTC. It translates to CASSVVAGGNNEQFF.

The chain employs TRBV5-4 and TRBJ1-1; D might be TRBD1 (5 bases). Germline V gene lookup returns CDR1 SGHNT and CDR2 YYREEE (reference sequence). This CDR3 has 17 residues. The V end was cut by 0 bases, the J end by 1 base, with 16 bases between. The CDR3 loop is CASSLAGGGFRNTEAFF. In DNA form, the CDR3 reads TGTGCCAGCAGCTTGGCCGGGGGAGGGTTTAGGAACACTGAAGCTTTCTTT.

The gene calls are TRBV7-9 and TRBJ1-2, with D possibly matching TRBD1 (5 bases). CDR1 and CDR2 from the germline V gene are SEHNR and FQNEAQ (reference sequence). This CDR3 is 14 amino acids long. Trimming stripped 1 base from V and 4 bases from J, with 10 bases between. The CDR3 region has the DNA TGTGCCAGCAGCTTAGTCCAGGGTAGCTATGGCTACACCTTC. Protein sequence: CASSLVQGSYGYTF.

The chain is built from TRBV2 and TRBJ2-2, with a tentative D call TRBD2 (6 bases). This CDR3 region has 14 residues. V lost 3 bases and J lost 6, with 11 bases in between. Germline assignment: CDR1 SNHLY and CDR2 FYNNEI. CDR3 sequence reads: CASSDRGGAGELFF. CDR3 nucleotide sequence: TGTGCCAGCAGTGACCGGGGCGGGGCCGGGGAGCTGTTTTTT.

The chain links TRBV5-6 to TRBJ2-7; 7 bases fit TRBD2. Germline V gene sequence: CDR1 SGHDT, CDR2 YYEEEE. The V segment lost 2 bases and the J segment 3 bases; nucleotides outside the gene matches: 5. This CDR3 comprises 14 residues. CDR3 amino acids: CASSLVREVYEQYF. The CDR3 DNA is TGTGCCAGCAGCTTAGTTCGGGAGGTCTACGAGCAGTACTTC.